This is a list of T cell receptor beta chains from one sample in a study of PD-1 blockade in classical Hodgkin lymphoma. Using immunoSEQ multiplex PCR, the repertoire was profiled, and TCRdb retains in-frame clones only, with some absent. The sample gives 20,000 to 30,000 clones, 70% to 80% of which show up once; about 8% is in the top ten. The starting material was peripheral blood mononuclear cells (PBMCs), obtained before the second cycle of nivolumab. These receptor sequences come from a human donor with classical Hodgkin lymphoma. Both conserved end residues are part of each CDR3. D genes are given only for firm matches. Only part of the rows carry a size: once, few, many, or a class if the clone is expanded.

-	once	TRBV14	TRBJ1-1	TGTGCCAGCAGCCAAAGATCTATCGGGGGCAAACTAATCACGAACACTGAAGCTTTCTTT	CASSQRSIGGKLITNTEAFF
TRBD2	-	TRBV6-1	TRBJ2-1	TGTGCCAGCAGTGAGAGTATTGGGCTAGCGGGTTGGGAGCAGTTCTTC	CASSESIGLAGWEQFF
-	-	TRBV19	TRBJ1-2	TGTGCCAGTAAACCGACAGGCCTCTATGGCTACACCTTC	CASKPTGLYGYTF
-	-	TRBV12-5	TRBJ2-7	TGTGCTAGTGGCCAGCCGACAGACTCCTACGAGCAGTACTTC	CASGQPTDSYEQYF
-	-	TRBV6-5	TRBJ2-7	TGTGCCAGCAGTTACTCGAAGCGAGGGGAAAAGGGCGAGCAGTACTTC	CASSYSKRGEKGEQYF
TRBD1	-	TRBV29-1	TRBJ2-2	TGCAGCGTACTGACAGGGGGCGCGAGCGGCACCGGGGAGCTGTTTTTT	CSVLTGGASGTGELFF
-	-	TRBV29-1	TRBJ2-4	TGCAGCGTTGTCCCAGGGGAAGGCATTCAGTACTTC	CSVVPGEGIQYF
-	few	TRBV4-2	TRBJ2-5	TGTGCCAGTGCAGACCGGCTACCAGAGACCCAGTACTTC	CASADRLPETQYF
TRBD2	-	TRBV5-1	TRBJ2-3	TGCGCCAGCCAGACTAGCGGAGGGGTAGATACGCAGTATTTT	CASQTSGGVDTQYF
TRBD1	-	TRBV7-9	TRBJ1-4	TGTGCCAGCAGCCCGCGCAGGGGGAATGGAGAGGGGGAAAAACTGTTTTTT	CASSPRRGNGEGEKLFF
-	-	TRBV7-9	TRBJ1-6	TGTGCCAGCAGCTGGGGGAGGGGAAAAGATTCACCCCTCCACTTT	CASSWGRGKDSPLHF
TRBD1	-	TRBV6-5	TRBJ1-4	TGTGCCAGCAGGACGGGGACAGTTAATGAAAAACTGTTTTTT	CASRTGTVNEKLFF
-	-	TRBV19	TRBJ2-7	TGTGCCAGTAGGCCGGATAAGTGGGCGTACGAGCAGTACTTC	CASRPDKWAYEQYF
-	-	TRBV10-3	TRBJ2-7	TGTGCCATCAGTGAGTCGAGGACAGCCCATTACGAGCAGTACTTC	CAISESRTAHYEQYF
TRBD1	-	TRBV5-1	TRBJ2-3	TGCGCCAGCAGCTTGGCTTCAGGGGGCTGGGATACGCAGTATTTT	CASSLASGGWDTQYF
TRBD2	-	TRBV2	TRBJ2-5	TGTGCCAGCAGTGAAGCGCGACTAGCGGGAGAGGGAGAGCAGTACTTC	CASSEARLAGEGEQYF
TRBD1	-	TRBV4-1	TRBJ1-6	TGCGCCAGCAGCTCAAGGGTGTTGACAGGGGACGCTAATTCACCCCTCCACTTT	CASSSRVLTGDANSPLHF
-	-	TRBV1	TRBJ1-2	TGCACCAGCAGGCCATTTATTGTGCGAAAGACCTATGGCTACACCTTC	CTSRPFIVRKTYGYTF
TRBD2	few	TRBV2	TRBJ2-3	TGTGCCAGCAGCTTAGCGGGCCAGGTTACGCAGTATTTT	CASSLAGQVTQYF
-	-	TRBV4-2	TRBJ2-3	TGTGCCAGCAGCCAAGAATTAAGTACAGATACGCAGTATTTT	CASSQELSTDTQYF
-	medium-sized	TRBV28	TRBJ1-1	TGTGCCAGCAGTTTGGTGCACACTGAAGCTTTCTTT	CASSLVHTEAFF
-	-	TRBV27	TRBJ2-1	TGTGCCAGCAGCGCCGCGATGAAATACAATGAGCAGTTCTTC	CASSAAMKYNEQFF
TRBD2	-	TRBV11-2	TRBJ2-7	TGTGCCAGCAGCCCGCGCGTTAAAGCGGGAGATATAAGTTTTTACGAGCAGTACTTC	CASSPRVKAGDISFYEQYF
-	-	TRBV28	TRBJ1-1	TGTGCCAGCAGTTTATCGGGGGGGAACACTGAAGCTTTCTTT	CASSLSGGNTEAFF
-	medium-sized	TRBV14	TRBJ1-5	TGTGCCAGCAGCCATAGAACAGGGTCAGCCCAGCATTTT	CASSHRTGSAQHF
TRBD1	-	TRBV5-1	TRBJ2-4	TGCGCCAGCAGCTTGACAGGGGGCCTGGGAGGAAACATTCAGTACTTC	CASSLTGGLGGNIQYF
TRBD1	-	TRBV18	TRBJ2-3	TGTGCCAGCTCACTTCGGGGACAGGGCCTCACAGATACGCAGTATTTT	CASSLRGQGLTDTQYF
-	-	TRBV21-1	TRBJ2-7	TGTGCCAGCGGTTGCTATAGCGGTCCCTACGAGCAGTACTTC	CASGCYSGPYEQYF
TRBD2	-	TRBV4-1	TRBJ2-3	TGCGCCAGCAGCCATCTACCCGTTTTAGCGGGAGTTTATAGCGGGACAGATACGCAGTATTTT	CASSHLPVLAGVYSGTDTQYF
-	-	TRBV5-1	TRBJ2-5	TGCGCCAGCAGGTCAGGGGCGGAGACCCAGTACTTC	CASRSGAETQYF
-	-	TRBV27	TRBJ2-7	TGTGCCAGCAGTTTAGGAAGCTTGGGAGAGCAGTACTTC	CASSLGSLGEQYF
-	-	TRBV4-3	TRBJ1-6	TGCGCCAGCAGCCAAGATGTGGGAAATACCTATAATTCACCCCTCCACTTT	CASSQDVGNTYNSPLHF
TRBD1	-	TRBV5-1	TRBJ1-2	TGCGCCAGCAGCTTGGCCACAGGGGGGAACTATGGCTACACCTTC	CASSLATGGNYGYTF
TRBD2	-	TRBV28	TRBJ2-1	TGTGCCAGCAGCTATCTAGCGGGAGGTGGGAATGAGCAGTTCTTC	CASSYLAGGGNEQFF
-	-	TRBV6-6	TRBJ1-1	TGTGCCAGCAGCTGGGAGGGGAACACTGAAGCTTTCTTT	CASSWEGNTEAFF
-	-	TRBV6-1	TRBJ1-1	TGTGCCAGCATAAGGGATCATGGGGGCACTGAAGCTTTCTTT	CASIRDHGGTEAFF
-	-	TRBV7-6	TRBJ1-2	TGTGCCAGCAGCCCCGGAGGGCCCAATGGCTACACCTTC	CASSPGGPNGYTF
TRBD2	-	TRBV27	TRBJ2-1	TGTGCCAGCAGTTTCCACGGGACTACCTTCAATGAGCAGTTCTTC	CASSFHGTTFNEQFF